Following are 2 T cell receptor beta chains from one sample sequenced in a study of blood T cell repertoires in COVID-19. Data came from immunoSEQ multiplex PCR; TCRdb stores just in-frame clones and leaves some out. The sample contains a few hundred thousand clones, approximately 89% of which appear only once. The sequenced sample consisted of peripheral blood. The receptor source for this set is a woman in her sixties with COVID-19, enrolled during active disease.

The chain has TRBV6-1 and TRBJ2-7; D not certain. Trimming cost V 2 bases and J 0 bases, with 11 bases left between them. Germline V gene sequence: CDR1 MNHNS, CDR2 SASEGT. This CDR3 region has 15 residues. CDR3 coding DNA: TGTGCCAGCAGTGAAATCCTTTTTCCCTCCTACGAGCAGTACTTC. Amino acid sequence: CASSEILFPSYEQYF.

The chain is built from TRBV6-5 and TRBJ1-6; D remains unclear. The germline V and J ends were trimmed by 6 bases and 0 bases, with 9 bases remaining between them. This CDR3 has 15 amino acids. Germline V gives CDR1 MNHEY, CDR2 SVGAGI. The CDR3 DNA reads TGTGCCAGCAGCTCTAGATCCTCCTATAATTCACCCCTCCACTTT. It specifies CASSSRSSYNSPLHF.